The clone carrying this T cell receptor (beta chain) came up many times. TCRdb passed the 5' RACE reads through MiXCR, listing each CDR3 protein once. The table includes 42,000 or so distinct CDR3 sequences, 2.5% detected once. This sample was included in a study of neurological immune-mediated disorders. The germline gives CDR1 MNHNS, CDR2 SASEGT. This CDR3 region has 14 residues. J was trimmed by 3 bases and V by 7 bases; bases with no gene match: 8. The specimen was PBMCs. This TCR came from a man aged 25 to 40 with multiple sclerosis. The chain uses TRBV6-1 and TRBJ2-7, with TRBD1 matching 8 bases. CDR3 sequence (DNA): TGTGCCAGCACGGAAACGGACAGGGTCTACGAGCAGTACTTC. Translation gives CASTETDRVYEQYF.